This T cell receptor (beta chain) was documented in a study of regulatory T cells in long-lasting Graves disease. Indicated time point: newly diagnosed GD, antithyroid drugs for less than 3 months. There was RNA extracted from PBMCs, and the TCR library was made from it. The patients included were those that came from an endocrinology department in Xi'an, China. CDR3 length equals 15 residues. Trimming shortened V by 6 bases and J by 0 bases, and 13 bases separated the two germline ends. CDR1 is MNHNS and CDR2 is SASEGT in the germline V gene. iRepertoire HTBI primers and Arm-PCR of CDR3 regions built TCR beta libraries. TCRdb recomputed calls from the multiplex PCR reads with MiXCR, one row per CDR3 protein. The sample lists 500,000 or so distinct CDR3 sequences, roughly 15% occurring once. The sample was also linked to a second study, of T cells in Graves' hyperthyroidism and ophthalmopathy.

This sample comprised peripheral blood mononuclear cells (PBMCs), obtained at new diagnosis, from a patient treated with antithyroid drugs. The clonotype was recovered from a middle-aged woman with Graves disease. V usage is TRBV6-1 and J usage is TRBJ2-3; D ambiguous. The CDR3: CASRAGSGSTDTQYF. In nucleotides, the CDR3 is TGTGCCAGCAGAGCCGGGTCCGGTAGCACAGATACGCAGTATTTT.